This TCR beta chain was sequenced during a study of neurological immune-mediated disorders. For the unsorted libraries, 2 million PBMCs stored at -80 C served as input. This clonotype has at least ten counts. The antigen is not known. From germline, CDR1 is MDHEN and CDR2 SYDVKM. This CDR3 is 14 amino acids long. Deletions cut 7 bases from V and 0 bases from J, with 11 bases between. Over 180 million TCR-beta sequences, together covering 15-18 subjects, were produced by every individual sequencing run that was carried out. TCRdb reprocessed the 5' RACE reads via MiXCR and lists one record per CDR3 protein. The repertoire holds tens of thousands of distinct CDR3 sequences, with 10% as singletons. Study findings and constraints: HTLV-1-associated myelopathy had the most TCR clonal expansion, whereas multiple sclerosis had the least (lower than in healthy controls).

This chain connects TRBV28 to TRBJ2-3; D may be TRBD2 (5 bases). Sequenced: PBMCs. The receptor was isolated from a man aged 40-50 years in good health. CDR3 nucleotides: TGTGCCAGCACCCCGGAGGTTAGCACAGATACGCAGTATTTT. Translation: CASTPEVSTDTQYF.